These 7 T cell receptor beta chains share one sample of origin, sequenced in a study of T cell repertoires in cytomegalovirus infection. MiXCR was run by TCRdb on the reads, yielding one entry per CDR3 protein. The sample lists about 230,000 distinct CDR3 sequences, approximately 24% occurring once. The sample comprised CD8+ T cells from PBMCs. These receptors all stem from a human donor in good health (CMV status not recorded). Some clones in this sample may be carry-over from other donors' samples.

V is TRBV13 and J is TRBJ1-2, with 8 bases identical to TRBD1. The junction had 6 bases not matched to a gene; V was cut back by 5 bases and J by 4 bases. This CDR3 contains 14 residues. Germline V gene data show CDR1 as PRHDT and CDR2 as FYEKMQ (reference sequence). In DNA form, the CDR3 reads TGTGCCAGCAGCGACAGGACAGGGTCCTATGGCTACACCTTC. It specifies CASSDRTGSYGYTF.

CDR3: CASSFFGDTGELFF. CDR3 coding DNA: TGTGCCAGCAGTTTTTTTGGGGACACCGGGGAGCTGTTTTTT. V and J are TRBV27 and TRBJ2-2; D unclear. Germline V lookup: CDR1 MNHEY, CDR2 SMNVEV (reference sequence). The CDR3 spans 14 residues. Trimming took 3 bases from V and 3 from J, leaving 8 bases between them.

In its sample, this clonotype was seen a few times. V is TRBV19 and J is TRBJ2-1, with D uncertain. The CDR3 is made up of 12 amino acids. The V end was cut by 10 bases, the J end by 3 bases, with 10 bases between. CDR1 LNHDA and CDR2 SQIVND come from the germline V gene (reference sequence). The CDR3 loop is CATSWGYNEQFF. In nucleotides, the CDR3 is TGTGCCACCTCGTGGGGCTACAATGAGCAGTTCTTC.

CDR3 DNA: TGCAGTGCTAGAAGGGTGGACACCGGGGAGCTGTTTTTT. Encoded protein: CSARRVDTGELFF. This chain connects TRBV20-1 to TRBJ2-2; D is undetermined. CDR1 is DFQATT and CDR2 is SNEGSKA in the germline V gene (reference sequence). V was trimmed by 2 bases and J by 3 bases, leaving 7 bases between them. The CDR3 runs 13 residues.

This clonotype has just a few counts. The chain carries TRBV7-9 and TRBJ1-2, with no clear D. Germline V gene sequence: CDR1 SEHNR, CDR2 FQNEAQ (reference sequence). The germline V and J ends were trimmed by 5 bases and 8 bases, with 18 bases remaining between them. The CDR3 length is 14 residues. This CDR3 is CASSHPTDVWGYTF. In nucleotides, the CDR3 is TGTGCCAGCAGCCACCCGACGGATGTCTGGGGCTACACCTTC.

The V and J genes are TRBV5-6 and TRBJ1-1, with D unclear. Germline CDR1 is SGHDT and CDR2 is YYEEEE. This CDR3 region has 14 residues. Trimming left V 1 base short and J 2 bases short, with 9 bases between. The chain's CDR3 is CASSLRTQNTEAFF. The CDR3, as DNA: TGTGCCAGCAGCTTGAGGACTCAAAACACTGAAGCTTTCTTT.

The chain combines TRBV9 with TRBJ2-1, with 10 bases lining up with TRBD2. Germline loops: CDR1 SGDLS, CDR2 YYNGEE. V shed 0 bases and J 0 bases; nucleotides not matched to a gene: 9. The CDR3 runs to 19 residues. The CDR3 DNA reads TGTGCCAGCAGCGTAGCCGAGCGGGGGGGCTCGAGCTCCTACAATGAGCAGTTCTTC. It yields the protein CASSVAERGGSSSYNEQFF.